The clone carrying this TCR beta chain showed up just once. The source of the sample is a study of blood T cell repertoires in COVID-19. Study as a whole: The origin of the acute and convalescent COVID-19 samples was the United States, Italy and Spain. PBMCs, B-cell-depleted T cells, or T cells provided the cDNA or gDNA that made up the material.

There are 13 residues in the CDR3. The germline CDR1 and CDR2 sequences are SGHTA and FQGNSA. The V end was cut by 6 bases, the J end by 4 bases, with 10 bases between. In the study's own analysis: Amplification of reference gene primers was used by the study to estimate nucleated cell counts. Only in-frame clones appear in the TCRdb table, and some are missing; sequencing was by immunoSEQ multiplex PCR. Clone size and V and J calls were adopted from that table, with D and trimming inferred from the DNA. There are 200,000 to 300,000 clones in the sample; about 91% occur only once, and around 1.4% lies in the top ten.

V and J are TRBV7-2 and TRBJ1-3; no definite D call. The receptor's source is an elderly man with acute or convalescent COVID-19. Material for sequencing was peripheral blood. CDR3 sequence: CASSPEAGNTIYF. The CDR3 DNA reads TGTGCCAGCAGTCCCGAGGCGGGAAACACCATATATTTT. The variable domain in full, with the rest retrieved from reference TRBV7-2 and TRBJ1-3, is GAGVSQSPSNKVTEKGKDVELRCDPISGHTALYWYRQSLGQGLEFLIYFQGNSAPDKSGLPSDRFSAERTGGSVSTLTIQRTQQEDSAVYLCASSPEAGNTIYFGEGSWLTVV.